This entry lists 29 T cell receptor beta chains sequenced from one sample in a study of blood T cell repertoires in COVID-19 (dated by TCRdb to the early 2020s). Library creation used the immunoSEQ multiplex PCR assay. The immuneACCESS repertoire file appears here via TCRdb, limited to in-frame rearrangements. These files lack a portion of the clones; in checked studies, under half of the deficit traces to unresolved V genes, and the cause of the others is not known. The sample table lists about 300,000 clones, 65% to 85% of them with a count of one. The ten biggest clones cover roughly 1.2% of the sample. The sample comprised peripheral blood. These receptor sequences come from a woman in her forties or fifties with acute or convalescent COVID-19.

V gene TRBV3-1 (or the pseudogene TRBV3-2) combines with J gene TRBJ1-4; the D gene is possibly TRBD1 (5 bases). The CDR3 covers 16 residues. Trimming removed 4 bases from V and 3 bases from J, with 15 bases in between. The germline CDR1 and CDR2 sequences are LGHDT and YNNKEL (reference sequence). The CDR3 region has the DNA TGTGCCAGCAGCCTAGGTGCGGGGCTAGCTAATGAAAAACTGTTTTTT. This translates into CASSLGAGLANEKLFF.

With regard to this clone: Germline and junction disagree at one end, which may indicate a read error. The genes are TRBV9 and TRBJ1-2; perhaps TRBD1 as D (5 bases). Germline loops: CDR1 SGDLS, CDR2 YYNGEE. This CDR3 region has 12 residues. CDR3 residues: CASSVGAREGSF. The CDR3 bases are TGTGCCAGCAGCGTAGGAGCCAGGGAAGGGTCCTTC.

The chain links TRBV6-6 to TRBJ2-7; 7 bases fit TRBD2. The CDR3 is made up of 12 amino acids. The germline V gene encodes CDR1 MNHNY and CDR2 SVGAGI (reference sequence). Losses at the gene ends were 6 bases for V and 6 bases for J; bases not matched to a gene: 5. The CDR3 sequence is CASSVGEGEQYV. For the CDR3, the DNA is TGTGCCAGCAGCGTGGGGGAGGGCGAGCAGTACGTC.

The V call is TRBV28, the J call TRBJ1-2, with TRBD1 as a possible D gene (5 bases). CDR1 MDHEN and CDR2 SYDVKM come from the germline V gene. Trimming left V 1 base short and J 6 bases short, with 18 bases between. The CDR3 sequence is 16 residues long. The CDR3 reads CASSLSYRGGVDGYTF. In DNA, the CDR3 is TGTGCCAGCAGTTTATCCTATCGGGGGGGAGTAGATGGCTACACCTTC.

The chain combines TRBV30 with TRBJ1-3, with D perhaps TRBD1 (5 bases). The CDR3 length is 13 residues. Germline loops: CDR1 GTSNPN, CDR2 SVGIG (reference sequence). V lost 5 bases and J 4 bases, leaving 12 bases between the germline ends. The CDR3 bases are TGTGCCTGGGGGATGGGGCCGGGAAACACCATATATTTT. Protein sequence: CAWGMGPGNTIYF.

This chain links TRBV2 with TRBJ2-5; D perhaps matches TRBD1 (5 bases). The V and J ends lost 3 bases and 5 bases respectively, with 13 bases between them. The germline gives CDR1 SNHLY, CDR2 FYNNEI. The CDR3 sequence is 14 residues long. The chain's CDR3 is CASSDTRAGETQYF. CDR3 nucleotides: TGTGCCAGCAGTGATACCAGGGCCGGGGAGACCCAGTACTTC.

The J gene is TRBJ1-1, the V gene TRBV6-9; D call uncertain. CDR3 size: 14 residues. Germline loops: CDR1 MNHGY, CDR2 SVAAGI. The V and J ends lost 4 bases and 4 bases respectively, with 13 bases between them. CDR3 nucleotide sequence: TGTGCCAGCAGTTGGACTTTGAGTGGCACTGAAGCTTTCTTT. Translating gives CASSWTLSGTEAFF.

The chain joins TRBV29-1 to TRBJ1-2; 9 bases align to TRBD1. The germline gives CDR1 SQVTM, CDR2 ANQGSEA. The CDR3 is 13 amino acids. V lost 6 bases to trimming and J lost 6 bases; unmatched junction nucleotides: 8. This chain's CDR3 is CSVAPGTGNGYTF. The CDR3 region has the DNA TGCAGCGTGGCACCCGGGACAGGGAATGGCTACACCTTC.

J is TRBJ2-3 and V is TRBV2; maybe TRBD2 (6 bases). V lost 6 bases and J lost 6, with 16 bases in between. The CDR3 runs 14 residues. The germline V gene has CDR1 SNHLY and CDR2 FYNNEI. For the CDR3, the DNA is TGTGCCAGCAGGGAGCGGGCCGAACGGGATACGCAGTATTTT. Its protein product is CASRERAERDTQYF.

V is TRBV11-3 and J is TRBJ1-1; D is unresolved. The CDR3 is 15 residues long. CDR1 and CDR2 (germline): SGHNT, YENEEA. V dropped 5 bases and J dropped 1 base, with 14 bases sitting between them. The CDR3 DNA reads TGTGCCAGCAGCCCCTTCGGCGGGCCGAACACTGAAGCTTTCTTT. Translated, it gives CASSPFGGPNTEAFF.

The CDR3 loop is CSTDNGYTF. DNA for the CDR3: TGCAGTACCGACAATGGCTACACCTTC. V is TRBV20-1 and J is TRBJ1-2; D is undetermined. The CDR3 is 9 residues long. Trimming stripped 8 bases from V and 6 bases from J, with 7 bases between. Germline CDR1 is DFQATT and CDR2 is SNEGSKA (reference sequence).

The chain couples TRBV4-2 to TRBJ2-1, with a possible D match to TRBD1 (5 bases). This CDR3 has 15 residues. The V end was cut by 1 base, the J end by 3 bases, with 10 bases between. CDR1 and CDR2 from the germline V gene are LGHNA and YNFKEQ. The CDR3 bases are TGTGCCAGCAGCCAAGGCCAGGGTCTCTACAATGAGCAGTTCTTC. Protein sequence: CASSQGQGLYNEQFF.

The chain links TRBV5-6 to TRBJ2-1; tentatively, D is TRBD2 (6 bases). Germline V gives CDR1 SGHDT, CDR2 YYEEEE. There are 14 residues in the CDR3. With 4 bases removed from V and 4 bases from J, the gap between germline ends came to 12 bases. For the CDR3, the DNA is TGTGCCAGCAGCCCGGGACTGACATACAATGAGCAGTTCTTC. This sequence encodes CASSPGLTYNEQFF.

The V gene is TRBV5-4, the J gene TRBJ1-4; a possible D gene is TRBD1 (5 bases). V was cut by 0 bases and J by 7 bases, with 10 bases left in between. The germline V gene encodes CDR1 SGHNT and CDR2 YYREEE (reference sequence). The CDR3 has 14 amino acids. CDR3 in amino acids: CASSLAGRGEKLFF. The CDR3 DNA reads as TGTGCCAGCAGCTTGGCTGGAAGGGGTGAAAAACTGTTTTTT.

The genes are TRBV12-3 or TRBV12-4 and TRBJ1-2; D is unclear. Trimming left V 3 bases short and J 0 bases short, with 5 bases between. This CDR3 comprises 13 residues. The CDR3 DNA reads as TGTGCCAGCAGTTTGGTAGCTAACTATGGCTACACCTTC. Translation: CASSLVANYGYTF.

The J gene is TRBJ2-6, the V gene TRBV11-2, with D hard to call. Looked up from germline, CDR1 is SGHAT and CDR2 is FQNNGV. The CDR3 is 15 amino acids. V lost 6 bases to trimming and J lost 1 base, with 10 bases between them. CDR3: CASRDWRSGANVLTF. The CDR3 DNA is TGTGCCAGCAGAGACTGGAGATCTGGGGCCAACGTCCTGACTTTC.

This clone was observed a handful of times. This rearrangement joins TRBV7-2 to TRBJ2-3, with D possibly TRBD2 on 6 matching bases. V lost 1 base and J 2 bases, leaving 13 bases between the germline ends. Germline V gene sequence: CDR1 SGHTA, CDR2 FQGNSA. The length of the CDR3 is 16 residues. The CDR3 DNA is TGTGCCAGCAGCTTAGTCGGCGGGGTTGTCACAGATACGCAGTATTTT. It translates to CASSLVGGVVTDTQYF.

The J gene is TRBJ1-6, the V gene TRBV27, with 8 bases that match TRBD1. V was pared by 8 bases and J by 2 bases, with 8 bases of the junction left unmatched. The CDR3 has 16 residues. CDR1 and CDR2 from the germline V gene are MNHEY and SMNVEV (reference sequence). In DNA, the CDR3 is TGTGCCAGCCGAGTGACAGGGGCCCCCTATAATTCACCCCTCCACTTT. Translating it yields CASRVTGAPYNSPLHF.

J is TRBJ2-5 and V is TRBV9; TRBD1 agrees at 10 bases. Germline V lookup: CDR1 SGDLS, CDR2 YYNGEE. J gave up 1 base and V 6 bases, and 6 bases lay outside the gene matches. The CDR3 has 15 residues. CDR3 DNA: TGTGCCAGCAAACTGGGACAGGGGCCCCAAGAGACCCAGTACTTC. Protein: CASKLGQGPQETQYF.

Written as DNA, the CDR3 is TGTGCCAGCGGCAAGCGGGGGCCGAGCGAAAAACTGTTTTTT. Translated: CASGKRGPSEKLFF. The V and J genes are TRBV27 and TRBJ1-4; perhaps TRBD1 as D (6 bases). The CDR3 is 14 residues long. Germline CDR1 and CDR2: MNHEY and SMNVEV (reference sequence). The germline V and J ends were trimmed by 8 bases and 8 bases, with 18 bases remaining between them. Full variable domain (rest looked up from reference TRBV27 and TRBJ1-4): EAQVTQNPRYLITVTGKKLTVTCSQNMNHEYMSWYRQDPGLGLRQIYYSMNVEVTDKGDVPEGYKVSRKEKRNFPLILESPSPNQTSLYFCASGKRGPSEKLFFGSGTQLSVL.

The CDR3 spells CATSRDPGTYEQYF. In DNA form, the CDR3 reads TGTGCCACCAGCAGAGACCCGGGGACCTACGAGCAGTACTTC. V usage is TRBV15 and J usage is TRBJ2-7; tentatively, D is TRBD2 (5 bases). CDR3 length equals 14 residues. V shed 0 bases and J shed 2 bases, with 8 bases lying between them. CDR1 and CDR2 (germline): LNHNV, YYDKDF (reference sequence).

The chain uses TRBV7-2 and TRBJ2-1, with 7 bases aligning to TRBD1. Germline values: CDR1 SGHTA, CDR2 FQGNSA. There are 15 residues in the CDR3. J was trimmed by 1 base and V by 5 bases; bases with no gene match: 5. DNA of the CDR3: TGTGCCAGCAGCACGGACAGGACTTCCTACAATGAGCAGTTCTTC. Translation gives CASSTDRTSYNEQFF. Complete variable domain (other parts from reference TRBV7-2 and TRBJ2-1): GAGVSQSPSNKVTEKGKDVELRCDPISGHTALYWYRQSLGQGLEFLIYFQGNSAPDKSGLPSDRFSAERTGGSVSTLTIQRTQQEDSAVYLCASSTDRTSYNEQFFGPGTRLTVL.

The table lists this clone with a count of one. The V and J genes are TRBV10-1 and TRBJ2-2; possibly TRBD1 for D (5 bases). This CDR3 has 13 residues. V lost 6 bases to trimming and J lost 6 bases, with 11 bases between them. Germline CDR1 is WNHNN and CDR2 is SYGVQD (reference sequence). The CDR3 here is CASSAQGAGELFF. In DNA, the CDR3 is TGCGCCAGCAGCGCCCAAGGGGCCGGGGAGCTGTTTTTT.

The chain has TRBV4-2 and TRBJ2-1; TRBD2 matches 7 bases. Germline trimming cut 3 bases from V and 7 bases from J; bases unmatched to any gene: 12. The germline V gene encodes CDR1 LGHNA and CDR2 YNFKEQ. The CDR3 covers 16 residues. The DNA of the CDR3 is TGTGCCAGCAGCCAGGGCGGCGGGAGATCAGAAAATGAGCAGTTCTTC. Encoded protein: CASSQGGGRSENEQFF.

The chain combines TRBV27 with TRBJ2-7, with D perhaps matching TRBD2 (5 bases). With 4 bases removed from V and 7 bases from J, the gap between germline ends came to 20 bases. Germline V gives CDR1 MNHEY, CDR2 SMNVEV (reference sequence). The CDR3 is 15 residues long. CDR3 residues: CASSWTWETLGEQYF. The CDR3 nucleotides are TGTGCCAGCAGTTGGACCTGGGAGACCCTTGGGGAGCAGTACTTC.

The gene calls are TRBV6-4 and TRBJ1-1, with TRBD1 matching over 9 bases. Per germline, CDR1 MRHNA and CDR2 SNTAGT. Trimming took 3 bases from V and 9 from J; bases not matched to a gene: 5. The CDR3 is 13 amino acids. The CDR3 loop reads CASSEGGTGQAFF. CDR3 nucleotides: TGTGCCAGCAGTGAAGGGGGGACAGGGCAAGCTTTCTTT.

The chain has TRBV13 and TRBJ2-3; 8 bases align to TRBD2. V dropped 5 bases and J dropped 3; count of bases not matched to a gene: 19. This CDR3 is 19 amino acids long. Germline V gene sequence: CDR1 PRHDT, CDR2 FYEKMQ (reference sequence). CDR3 DNA: TGTGCCAGCAGCCGATCGACTAGCGAGCACTTCATGGAGACAGATACGCAGTATTTT. Translating gives CASSRSTSEHFMETDTQYF.

The chain employs TRBV28 and TRBJ2-5, with TRBD2 identical over 15 bases. The CDR3 totals 17 residues. Trimming removed 5 bases from V and 3 bases from J; junction bases left unmatched: 7. The V gene's germline CDR1 is MDHEN and CDR2 SYDVKM. This chain's CDR3 is CASSPPRTSGGEETQYF. CDR3 nucleotides: TGTGCCAGCAGTCCTCCACGGACTAGCGGGGGGGAAGAGACCCAGTACTTC. Using reference TRBV28 and TRBJ2-5 for the parts outside the CDR3, the full variable domain is DVKVTQSSRYLVKRTGEKVFLECVQDMDHENMFWYRQDPGLGLRLIYFSYDVKMKEKGDIPEGYSVSREKKERFSLILESASTNQTSMYLCASSPPRTSGGEETQYFGPGTRLLVL.

The chain carries TRBV9 and TRBJ2-5; TRBD2 might be the D (5 bases). CDR3 length equals 13 residues. Germline values: CDR1 SGDLS, CDR2 YYNGEE. V lost 6 bases and J 5 bases, leaving 14 bases between the germline ends. CDR3 in DNA: TGTGCCAGCAACCGGGATCCTTCGGAGACCCAGTACTTC. This codes for CASNRDPSETQYF.